This T cell receptor beta chain was retrieved from a study of T cell responses to AZD1222 COVID-19 vaccine. Study-level findings and limits: Among the donors, most were white British and more were female, and clonal diversity was possibly underestimated.

In the case of this clone: Its matching antigen is unknown.

Repertoires were generated with immunoSEQ multiplex PCR, while TCRdb's copy carries only in-frame clones and drops some. Of around 130,000 clones listed, over 90% are singletons. Trimming cost V 1 base and J 4 bases; bases outside gene matches: 4. The CDR3 covers 15 residues. Germline V gives CDR1 SEHNR, CDR2 FQNEAQ (reference sequence). This chain connects TRBV7-9 to TRBJ1-1; 9 bases map to TRBD1. Source: peripheral blood, taken on day 0 of AZD1222 vaccination. The receptor's source is an adult in good health. CDR3 in DNA: TGTGCCAGCAGCTTAGGGGACAGGGTGAGCACTGAAGCTTTCTTT. This gives the protein CASSLGDRVSTEAFF.